Presented here are 4 T cell receptor beta chains from one specimen sequenced in a study of T cell responses to AZD1222 COVID-19 vaccine. Libraries were prepared by immunoSEQ multiplex PCR; TCRdb keeps only in-frame clonotypes and omits some of them. This table has more than 150,000 clones, around 90% appearing once. This specimen was peripheral blood, taken on day 0 of AZD1222 vaccination. The receptor source for this set is an adult in good health.

The rearrangement links TRBV29-1 to TRBJ1-1, with TRBD1 matching over 10 bases. V shed 7 bases, J shed 1 base, and the junction held 3 bases outside the gene matches. The V gene's germline CDR1 is SQVTM and CDR2 ANQGSEA. The CDR3 runs 13 residues. Here the CDR3 DNA reads TGCAGCGCAGGGACAGGGGAGAACACTGAAGCTTTCTTT. It specifies CSAGTGENTEAFF.

The chain combines TRBV28 with TRBJ2-7; a possible D gene is TRBD2 (7 bases). CDR1 is MDHEN, CDR2 SYDVKM, per germline. This CDR3 comprises 14 residues. Deletions cut 7 bases from V and 5 bases from J, with 18 bases between. CDR3 region: CASTPAGASNEQYF. CDR3 DNA: TGTGCCAGCACCCCCGCGGGGGCTAGTAACGAGCAGTACTTC.

This clone appeared once. The genes are TRBV9 and TRBJ1-4, with a tentative D call TRBD1 (5 bases). V was clipped by 4 bases and J by 0 bases, with 16 bases between them. The CDR3 extends over 17 amino acids. Germline V gene data show CDR1 as SGDLS and CDR2 as YYNGEE. For the CDR3, the DNA is TGTGCCAGCAGCAGCGGCGGGGGGGTTGCAACTAATGAAAAACTGTTTTTT. It is translated as CASSSGGGVATNEKLFF.

The chain links TRBV19 to TRBJ1-2; D is ambiguous. The CDR3 covers 15 residues. V lost 4 bases and J 5 bases, leaving 17 bases between the germline ends. Germline-derived CDR1 and CDR2 are LNHDA and SQIVND (reference sequence). The CDR3 DNA sequence: TGTGCCAGTAGTACCCCCGTCGCAGACCTATATGGCTACACCTTC. Encoded protein: CASSTPVADLYGYTF. Full variable domain (rest looked up from reference TRBV19 and TRBJ1-2): DGGITQSPKYLFRKEGQNVTLSCEQNLNHDAMYWYRQDPGQGLRLIYYSQIVNDFQKGDIAEGYSVSREKKESFPLTVTSAQKNPTAFYLCASSTPVADLYGYTFGSGTRLTVV.